This TCR beta chain is drawn from a study of T cells in Graves' hyperthyroidism and ophthalmopathy. The germline V and J ends were trimmed by 10 bases and 2 bases, with 18 bases remaining between them. Per the germline V gene, CDR1 is SGDLS and CDR2 is YYNGEE. This CDR3 is 14 amino acids long. The CDR3 regions of TCR beta were amplified from RNA transcripts. With the HTBI primer set, the TCR CDR3 went through a first round of RT-PCR. TCRdb ran MiXCR on the multiplex PCR reads and lists one entry per CDR3 protein. Of about 550,000 distinct CDR3 sequences listed, about 20% are singletons. The sequencing sample was made of blood. This sequence originates from a man between 18 and 29 years old with Graves' hyperthyroidism. The rearrangement uses TRBV9 and TRBJ2-5; D is unresolved. The CDR3 loop reads CAASPREFQETQYF. In nucleotides, the CDR3 is TGTGCCGCCAGCCCACGAGAGTTTCAAGAGACCCAGTACTTC.